Shown below are 5 T cell receptor beta chains from a single sample sequenced in a study of shared clonotypes between healthy human individuals. Positive CCR7 selection of CD45RO-negative cells yielded the naive CD8 cells, and terminally differentiated effector memory CD45RA+ cells were excluded. Libraries were prepared by immunoSEQ multiplex PCR; TCRdb keeps only in-frame clonotypes and omits some of them. This sample carries over 800,000 clones, around 93% of them seen once, and the ten largest clones take nearly 25%. Specimen: naive CD8+ T cells sorted from blood. Receptor source: a man younger than 40 in good health.

The V and J genes are TRBV28 and TRBJ2-1, with D perhaps TRBD2 (6 bases). The CDR3 covers 15 residues. Germline-derived CDR1 and CDR2 are MDHEN and SYDVKM. Trimming cost V 3 bases and J 8 bases, with 17 bases left between them. CDR3 amino acids: CASSLGGLLVDEQFF. The CDR3 DNA reads as TGTGCCAGCAGTTTGGGGGGTCTATTGGTTGATGAGCAGTTCTTC.

The CDR3 bases are TGCAGCGTTGATGGGGCGGGAGCTTACGAGCAGTACTTC. This translates into CSVDGAGAYEQYF. The chain joins TRBV29-1 to TRBJ2-7; 7 bases agree with TRBD2. The CDR3 is made up of 13 amino acids. Germline CDR1 reads SQVTM; CDR2 reads ANQGSEA. V shed 3 bases and J 4 bases; nucleotides not matched to a gene: 6.

The chain is built from TRBV6-5 and TRBJ2-5; TRBD2 matches at 7 bases. This CDR3 region has 16 residues. The germline CDR1 and CDR2 sequences are MNHEY and SVGAGI. V lost 4 bases, J lost 4 bases, and 12 bases stayed unmatched. The CDR3 here is CASSFWGGSRIETQYF. In DNA, the CDR3 is TGTGCCAGCAGTTTCTGGGGGGGTTCCCGGATAGAGACCCAGTACTTC.

The V gene is TRBV7-9, the J gene TRBJ2-2; D may be TRBD2 (7 bases). V was clipped by 4 bases and J by 10 bases, with 19 bases between them. In germline, CDR1 is SEHNR, CDR2 FQNEAQ (reference sequence). The CDR3 spans 15 residues. This CDR3 is CASSSIRGAAVELFF. In nucleotides, the CDR3 is TGTGCCAGCAGCTCAATTCGGGGGGCGGCGGTGGAGCTGTTTTTT.

To note about this clone: Other DNA sequences within the sample encode an identical CDR3. V usage is TRBV27 and J usage is TRBJ2-7, with D perhaps TRBD1 (6 bases). The germline V gene has CDR1 MNHEY and CDR2 SMNVEV (reference sequence). The CDR3 has 14 amino acids. Trimming removed 0 bases from V and 1 base from J, with 7 bases in between. CDR3 nucleotides: TGTGCCAGCAGTTTATCGCAGGGGTCCTACGAGCAGTACTTC. Its translation is CASSLSQGSYEQYF.